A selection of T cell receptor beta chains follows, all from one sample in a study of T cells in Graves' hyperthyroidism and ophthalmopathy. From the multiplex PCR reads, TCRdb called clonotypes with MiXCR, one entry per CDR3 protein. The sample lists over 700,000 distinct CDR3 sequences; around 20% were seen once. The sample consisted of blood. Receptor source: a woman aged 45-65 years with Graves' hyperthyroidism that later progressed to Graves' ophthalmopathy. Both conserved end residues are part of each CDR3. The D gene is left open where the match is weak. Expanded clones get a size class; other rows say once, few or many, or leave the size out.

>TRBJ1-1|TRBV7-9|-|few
TGTGCCAGCAGCTTTGTGGAAGGGGAACCGAACACTGAAGCTTTCTTT
CASSFVEGEPNTEAFF
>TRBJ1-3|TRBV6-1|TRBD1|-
TGTGCCAGCAGTGAAGATAGCAGGGGGCTGAGTGGAAACACCATATATTTT
CASSEDSRGLSGNTIYF
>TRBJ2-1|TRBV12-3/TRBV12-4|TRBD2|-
TGTGCCAGCAGTTCCCTTGGGGGGGTGAATGAGCAGTTCTTC
CASSSLGGVNEQFF
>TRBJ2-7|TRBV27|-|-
TGTGCCAGCAGTTTCGGAAACCCATACGAGCAGTACTTC
CASSFGNPYEQYF
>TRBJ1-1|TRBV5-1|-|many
TGCGCCAGCAGCTTTACATGGGACACTGAAGCTTTCTTT
CASSFTWDTEAFF
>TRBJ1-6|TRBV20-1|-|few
TGCAGTGCTAGAGACATCTCCTATAATTCACCCCTCCACTTT
CSARDISYNSPLHF
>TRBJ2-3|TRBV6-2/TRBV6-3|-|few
TGTGCCAGCAGTTATCCAGAAACAGATACGCAGTATTTT
CASSYPETDTQYF
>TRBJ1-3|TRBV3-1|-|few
TGTGCCAGCAGCCCGCAAGCGGGATCTGGAAACACCATATATTTT
CASSPQAGSGNTIYF
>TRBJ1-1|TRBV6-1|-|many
TGTGCCAGCAGTCCCGCCTACCTTATGGAGAACACTGAAGCTTTCTTT
CASSPAYLMENTEAFF
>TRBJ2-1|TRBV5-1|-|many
TGCGCCAGCAGACTGCTTCGCGATGAGCAGTTCTTC
CASRLLRDEQFF
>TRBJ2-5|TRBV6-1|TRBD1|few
TGTGCCAGCAGTAAACAGGGGCCCCCACAAGAGACCCAGTACTTC
CASSKQGPPQETQYF
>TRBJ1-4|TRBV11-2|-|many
TGTGCCAGCAGCCTCGGGGGGCGAAATGAAAAACTGTTTTTT
CASSLGGRNEKLFF
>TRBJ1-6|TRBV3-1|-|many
TGTGCCAGCAGCCAATCCCGACGTCTATGGAATTCACCCCTCCACTTT
CASSQSRRLWNSPLHF
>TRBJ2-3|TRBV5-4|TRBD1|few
TGTGCCAGCAGCCGGGACAGGACAGATACGCAGTATTTT
CASSRDRTDTQYF
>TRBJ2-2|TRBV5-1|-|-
TGCGCCAGCAGCTTTCCGGGGGACACCGGGGAGCTGTTTTTT
CASSFPGDTGELFF
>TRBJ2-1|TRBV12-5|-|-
TGTGCTAGTGGTTTGAACATCAATGAGCAGTTCTTC
CASGLNINEQFF
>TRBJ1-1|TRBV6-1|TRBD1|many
TGTGCCAGCAGTGAAACCTACAGGGGCGACACTGAAGCTTTCTTT
CASSETYRGDTEAFF
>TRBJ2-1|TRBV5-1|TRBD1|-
TGCGCCAGCAGCCCCTGGGACAGGAGGACCCGTCCAACCTACAATGAGCAGTTCTTC
CASSPWDRRTRPTYNEQFF
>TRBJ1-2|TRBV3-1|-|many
TGTGCCAGCCACGACCCAGGACGCGGTGGCTACACCTTC
CASHDPGRGGYTF
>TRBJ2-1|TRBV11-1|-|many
TGTGCCAGCAGCAGGGCAACTTACTCCTACAATGAGCAGTTCTTC
CASSRATYSYNEQFF